These 29 T cell receptor beta chains were all obtained from the same sample, sequenced in a study of T cell repertoires in cytomegalovirus infection. One entry per CDR3 protein, called by TCRdb with MiXCR from the reads. The sample records roughly 760,000 distinct CDR3 sequences, about a third being singletons. Sequenced: PBMCs. These receptors originate from a human donor in good health (CMV status not recorded). Some clones in this sample may be carry-over from other donors' samples.

This rearrangement joins TRBV7-9 to TRBJ1-6, with D maybe TRBD1 (5 bases). CDR1 SEHNR and CDR2 FQNEAQ come from the germline V gene (reference sequence). This CDR3 spans 15 amino acids. V was trimmed by 3 bases and J by 8 bases, leaving 14 bases between them. In nucleotides, the CDR3 is TGTGCCAGCAGCTTGGGGGGACGGGGCGATTCACCCCTCCACTTT. Its translation is CASSLGGRGDSPLHF.

This clonotype was seen a few times. No conserved phenylalanine or tryptophan is present at the end of the CDR3, so a read error is the likely explanation. It is unclear where the CDR3 begins or ends on the DNA, so no DNA is shown, and the CDR3 is as TCRdb lists it. The chain couples TRBV28 to TRBJ2-1; TRBD2 was called by the table and not checked on the DNA. The CDR3 length is 13 residues, termini included. The germline V gene encodes CDR1 MDHEN and CDR2 SYDVKM. CDR3 amino acids: CASSLRATGLAVT.

The chain couples TRBV5-6 to TRBJ1-5, with D maybe TRBD1 (5 bases). Trimming removed 6 bases from V and 4 bases from J, with 11 bases in between. CDR1 is SGHDT, CDR2 YYEEEE, per germline. This CDR3 has 13 amino acids. The DNA for the CDR3 is TGTGCCAGCATGAACCGGGGGAATCAGCCCCAGCATTTT. Translating gives CASMNRGNQPQHF.

On this clonotype itself: This is likely a read error, given that the CDR3 carries no conserved phenylalanine or tryptophan at its end. The CDR3 bases are TGCAGTGCTAGGACGGGGTCGCAGCCCCAGCATTGT. Translated: CSARTGSQPQHC. The rearrangement links TRBV20-1 to TRBJ1-5; D is unclear. With 3 bases removed from V and 7 bases from J, the gap between germline ends came to 10 bases. This CDR3 contains 12 residues. Per the germline V gene, CDR1 is DFQATT and CDR2 is SNEGSKA (reference sequence).

CDR3: CASRLPSGGATDTQYF. CDR3 bases: TGTGCCAGCAGGCTTCCTAGCGGGGGGGCAACAGATACGCAGTATTTT. The V and J genes are TRBV2 and TRBJ2-3; 12 bases agree with TRBD2. The germline gives CDR1 SNHLY, CDR2 FYNNEI. V dropped 6 bases and J dropped 3; count of bases not matched to a gene: 7. The CDR3 extends over 16 amino acids.

In this sample, this clonotype turned up a few times. The chain couples TRBV19 to TRBJ2-3; 9 bases match TRBD2. Germline values: CDR1 LNHDA, CDR2 SQIVND (reference sequence). V dropped 6 bases and J dropped 4; count of bases not matched to a gene: 5. This CDR3 spans 14 amino acids. CDR3 bases: TGTGCCAGTAGGCCTAGCGGGGCCTCAGATACGCAGTATTTT. This encodes CASRPSGASDTQYF.

This clonotype was seen only a few times. The chain carries TRBV20-1 and TRBJ2-6; no reliable D call. Germline loops: CDR1 DFQATT, CDR2 SNEGSKA (reference sequence). V was pared by 3 bases and J by 0 bases, with 12 bases between. The CDR3 has 16 amino acids. In DNA form, the CDR3 reads TGCAGTGCTAGTTCTGGGCCCCCCTCTGGGGCCAACGTCCTGACTTTC. Translating it yields CSASSGPPSGANVLTF.

The genes are TRBV28 and TRBJ2-5, with D possibly matching TRBD2 (6 bases). Germline CDR1 reads MDHEN; CDR2 reads SYDVKM. The CDR3 spans 14 residues. Trimming pared 2 bases from V and 2 bases from J, leaving 9 bases between. The CDR3 region is CASSLAGLQETQYF. The CDR3 nucleotides read TGTGCCAGCAGTTTAGCGGGGTTACAAGAGACCCAGTACTTC. The entire variable domain, with the rest obtained from reference TRBV28 and TRBJ2-5, is as follows: DVKVTQSSRYLVKRTGEKVFLECVQDMDHENMFWYRQDPGLGLRLIYFSYDVKMKEKGDIPEGYSVSREKKERFSLILESASTNQTSMYLCASSLAGLQETQYFGPGTRLLVL.

The gene calls are TRBV4-2 and TRBJ1-5; 11 positions match TRBD1. The CDR3 has 16 residues. The junction had 4 bases not matched to a gene; V was cut back by 1 base and J by 5 bases. The germline V gene encodes CDR1 LGHNA and CDR2 YNFKEQ. The chain's CDR3 is CASSQVLGQGDQPQHF. CDR3 coding DNA: TGTGCCAGCAGCCAAGTTCTGGGACAGGGGGATCAGCCCCAGCATTTT.

The chain links TRBV18 to TRBJ1-2, with 8 nucleotides matching TRBD1. The V segment lost 2 bases and the J segment 8 bases; nucleotides outside the gene matches: 7. The CDR3 contains 14 residues. Germline V gives CDR1 KGHSH, CDR2 LQKENI. In DNA form, the CDR3 reads TGTGCCAGCTCACCAGGTGCAGGGGGCGAAGGCTACACCTTC. Translated, it gives CASSPGAGGEGYTF.

This clonotype was found a few times. J is TRBJ1-4 and V is TRBV12-3 or TRBV12-4; D not certain. The CDR3 runs 12 residues. V gave up 7 bases and J gave up 7 bases, with 10 bases separating them. CDR3 in DNA: TGTGCCAGCACCCCCGGGTTTGAAAAACTGTTTTTT. Translation: CASTPGFEKLFF.

This clonotype was counted only a few times. J is TRBJ2-2 and V is TRBV19; 12 bases are a match to TRBD1. This CDR3 is built from 15 residues. Per the germline V gene, CDR1 is LNHDA and CDR2 is SQIVND (reference sequence). CDR3 sequence reads: CATVGTGGSIGELFF. In DNA, the CDR3 is TGTGCTACTGTAGGGACAGGGGGCTCTATCGGGGAGCTGTTTTTT.

About this clonotype itself: It may be a read error: a sequence one base away is much more abundant. This chain links TRBV7-3 with TRBJ2-6, with TRBD1 matching over 7 bases. CDR1 SGHTA and CDR2 FQGTGA come from the germline V gene. The CDR3 contains 15 residues. The CDR3 is CASSVTGSGANVLNF. In nucleotides, the CDR3 is TGTGCCAGCAGCGTGACAGGGTCTGGGGCCAACGTCCTGAATTTC. Using reference TRBV7-3 and TRBJ2-6 for the parts outside the CDR3, the full variable domain is GAGVSQTPSNKVTEKGKYVELRCDPISGHTALYWYRQSLGQGPEFLIYFQGTGAADDSGLPNDRFFAVRPEGSVSTLKIQRTERGDSAVYLCASSVTGSGANVLNFGAGSRLTVL.

This clonotype was recorded a few times. The chain combines TRBV6-5 with TRBJ2-7; 8 bases are shared with TRBD1. This CDR3 has 14 amino acids. With V trimmed by 1 base and J by 5 bases, 4 bases remained unmatched. Germline V CDR1 and CDR2: MNHEY, SVGAGI. The DNA for the CDR3 is TGTGCCAGCAGTTACTTCCCGGGACAGGACGAGCAGTACTTC. Translation gives CASSYFPGQDEQYF.

V and J are TRBV20-1 and TRBJ1-4, with a weak D call TRBD1 (5 bases). The CDR3 sequence is 13 residues long. Germline lookup yields CDR1 DFQATT and CDR2 SNEGSKA (reference sequence). The germline V and J ends were trimmed by 5 bases and 7 bases, with 14 bases remaining between them. The CDR3 bases are TGCAGTGCTGTCGGGGGGACGGCTGAAAAACTGTTTTTT. Translated: CSAVGGTAEKLFF.

The chain links TRBV5-1 to TRBJ2-3, with D unclear. The CDR3 consists of 14 residues. Germline values: CDR1 SGHRS, CDR2 YFSETQ. Between the trimmed V and J ends, which lost 2 bases and 0 bases, there was a span of 7 bases. In DNA, the CDR3 is TGCGCCAGCAGCTTCCAGCCTAGCACAGATACGCAGTATTTT. Translated: CASSFQPSTDTQYF.

This clonotype was counted only a few times. The V and J genes are TRBV29-1 and TRBJ2-7; TRBD1 might be the D (6 bases). The CDR3 covers 15 residues. CDR1 and CDR2 (germline): SQVTM, ANQGSEA. Trimming took off 6 bases at V and 5 bases at J, with 23 bases between the two ends. CDR3 DNA: TGCAGCGTAGCGCCCCGGTACAGGGTCCACAACGAGCAGTACTTC. Protein product: CSVAPRYRVHNEQYF.

This rearrangement joins TRBV6-2 or TRBV6-3 to TRBJ2-7, with D perhaps matching TRBD1 or TRBD2 (5 bases each). From germline, CDR1 is MNHEY and CDR2 SVGEGT. The length of the CDR3 is 14 residues. Trimming left V 10 bases short and J 6 bases short, with 22 bases between. DNA for the CDR3: TGTGCCATTCCCATGCCCGGCTGGGGGAGCGAGCAGTACTTC. It translates to CAIPMPGWGSEQYF.

This clonotype was counted between two and nine times. The chain recombines TRBV7-8 with TRBJ1-4; D ambiguous. The CDR3 spans 11 residues. Trimming removed 10 bases at V and 8 bases at J, with 11 bases between. Germline CDR1 reads SGHVS; CDR2 reads FQNEAQ. DNA for the CDR3: TGTGCCACCGGGTCTCCCGAAAAACTGTTTTTT. This encodes CATGSPEKLFF.

The V gene is TRBV11-2, the J gene TRBJ2-5; a possible D gene is TRBD2 (5 bases). Trimming pared 5 bases from V and 1 base from J, leaving 14 bases between. The CDR3 covers 15 residues. Germline CDR1 is SGHAT and CDR2 is FQNNGV. CDR3 bases: TGTGCCAGCAGCCCCTCCGGGGTACTCCAAGAGACCCAGTACTTC. Amino acid sequence: CASSPSGVLQETQYF.

The chain combines TRBV6-6 with TRBJ2-2, with a possible D match to TRBD2 (5 bases). There are 14 residues in the CDR3. V gave up 6 bases and J gave up 6 bases, with 14 bases separating them. Germline CDR1 MNHNY, CDR2 SVGAGI (reference sequence). In DNA, the CDR3 is TGTGCCAGCAGCCGCATAGAGAGGGCCGGGGAGCTGTTTTTT. Protein sequence: CASSRIERAGELFF.

This clonotype was detected a few times. V usage is TRBV7-8 and J usage is TRBJ1-1; tentatively, D is TRBD1 (6 bases). CDR3 length: 17 amino acids. Germline assignment: CDR1 SGHVS and CDR2 FQNEAQ. Trimming took 7 bases from V and 0 from J, leaving 21 bases between them. CDR3: CASTPVGGAGLNTEAFF. In DNA form, the CDR3 reads TGTGCCAGCACCCCAGTGGGGGGCGCAGGTTTGAACACTGAAGCTTTCTTT.

The chain employs TRBV7-8 and TRBJ2-7; TRBD1 aligns across 8 bases. Looked up from germline, CDR1 is SGHVS and CDR2 is FQNEAQ. Trimming at V came to 7 bases and at J to 0 bases, leaving 11 bases not matched to a gene. The CDR3 covers 16 residues. DNA for the CDR3: TGTGCCAGCACCAAATCGCTGCAGGGGGCCTCCTACGAGCAGTACTTC. It is translated as CASTKSLQGASYEQYF.

This clonotype was detected ten times or more. The rearrangement uses TRBV28 and TRBJ2-3; TRBD2 might be the D (5 bases). CDR1 MDHEN and CDR2 SYDVKM come from the germline V gene. CDR3 length: 15 residues. Deletions cut 4 bases from V and 2 bases from J, with 13 bases between. The CDR3 is CASSSIGGFTDTQYF. The CDR3 nucleotides are TGTGCCAGCAGTTCGATCGGCGGGTTCACAGATACGCAGTATTTT.

The chain employs TRBV7-6 and TRBJ1-1, with 11 nucleotides matching TRBD1. This CDR3 is 18 amino acids long. Germline V gives CDR1 SGHVS, CDR2 FNYEAQ. After removal of 5 bases from V and 3 bases from J, the junction contained 14 bases not matched to a gene. For the CDR3, the DNA is TGTGCCAGCAGCAGCCTTGGACAGGGGGCCTGGAGGGACACTGAAGCTTTCTTT. Translating gives CASSSLGQGAWRDTEAFF.

This clonotype was observed a handful of times. This sequence joins TRBV28 and TRBJ2-3; D tentatively fits TRBD1 or TRBD2 (6 bases each). The CDR3 runs 17 residues. V was trimmed by 3 bases and J by 1 base, leaving 17 bases between them. Germline CDR1 is MDHEN and CDR2 is SYDVKM. CDR3 in amino acids: CASSFRWRGTRTDTQYF. CDR3 DNA: TGTGCCAGCAGTTTTAGATGGAGGGGGACGCGCACAGATACGCAGTATTTT.

This clonotype showed up just a few times. The chain joins TRBV20-1 to TRBJ2-1, with D tentatively TRBD1 or TRBD2 (9 bases each). Germline V gives CDR1 DFQATT, CDR2 SNEGSKA (reference sequence). CDR3 length equals 17 residues. The V gene lost 5 bases and the J gene lost 2 bases, with 22 bases spanning the gap. CDR3 bases: TGCAGTGCTCGGATGCTAGCGGGACAGGGAACCTACAATGAGCAGTTCTTC. It specifies CSARMLAGQGTYNEQFF.

The chain has TRBV9 and TRBJ2-3; D remains ambiguous. V lost 2 bases, J lost 2 bases, and 12 bases lay in between. This CDR3 spans 15 amino acids. Germline CDR1 SGDLS, CDR2 YYNGEE. The CDR3 sequence is CASSVIPTDTDTQYF. CDR3 DNA sequence: TGTGCCAGCAGCGTTATCCCCACAGACACAGATACGCAGTATTTT.

The genes are TRBV28 and TRBJ1-5; no reliable D call. The CDR3 covers 11 residues. The germline CDR1 and CDR2 sequences are MDHEN and SYDVKM. The V end was cut by 7 bases, the J end by 5 bases, with 6 bases between. CDR3: CASNADQPQHF. In DNA, the CDR3 is TGTGCCAGCAACGCTGATCAGCCCCAGCATTTT.